What follows describes a single T cell receptor (beta chain). The antigen remains unidentified. The primer mix had 60 Vbeta and 13 Jbeta primers. Clones were read by immunoSEQ multiplex PCR, and TCRdb kept only the in-frame ones, dropping some. This listing includes around 130,000 clones. These data come from a study of cytomegalovirus exposure and HLA in healthy donors. General study findings and limits: With further analysis later on, most CMV-associated TCR beta chains appeared HLA-restricted. The authors later linked a missense DCLRE1C variant to TCR beta V- and J-gene trimming. Usually a TCR sequence was rare, but some public TCRs were found in many donors.

The TCR comes from a woman aged 35 to 49 in good health and CMV-seronegative. Sequenced: PBMCs.

Here the CDR3 DNA reads TGTGCCAGCAGGCTTCCAGGGGGCCGGGGCTACACCTTC. It is translated as CASRLPGGRGYTF. This sequence joins TRBV6-5 and TRBJ1-2, with 8 bases identical to TRBD1. V was clipped by 6 bases and J by 8 bases; unmatched bases: 8. This CDR3 is built from 13 residues. The germline V gene encodes CDR1 MNHEY and CDR2 SVGAGI.